What follows are 6 T cell receptor beta chains derived from one specimen sequenced in a study of shared clonotypes between healthy human individuals. Sequencing used immunoSEQ multiplex PCR; TCRdb keeps in-frame clones, though not all of them. Of more than 450,000 clones listed, less than 85% are singletons. The sequenced sample was PBMCs. Receptor source: a woman between 40 and 50 years old in good health. Some clones in this sample may be carry-over from other donors' samples.

The gene calls are TRBV19 and TRBJ1-5; weak D call: TRBD1 (5 bases). Germline assignment: CDR1 LNHDA and CDR2 SQIVND (reference sequence). V dropped 3 bases and J dropped 5 bases, with 11 bases sitting between them. The CDR3 consists of 14 residues. The CDR3 sequence: CASSIAGSYQPQHF. The CDR3 DNA is TGTGCCAGTAGTATTGCAGGGAGCTATCAGCCCCAGCATTTT.

The chain is built from TRBV5-1 and TRBJ2-1; D is undetermined. The CDR3 contains 13 residues. Looked up from germline, CDR1 is SGHRS and CDR2 is YFSETQ. V was clipped by 1 base and J by 3 bases, with 5 bases between them. The CDR3 loop is CASSLSSYNEQFF. CDR3 bases: TGCGCCAGCAGCTTGTCAAGCTACAATGAGCAGTTCTTC.

The chain joins TRBV7-2 to TRBJ1-1; D is undetermined. Trimming removed 0 bases from V and 4 bases from J, with 6 bases in between. Germline V gene sequence: CDR1 SGHTA, CDR2 FQGNSA. This CDR3 comprises 13 residues. The CDR3 DNA is TGTGCCAGCAGCTTAGCGACGGGCACTGAAGCTTTCTTT. Its translation is CASSLATGTEAFF.

The CDR3 nucleotides are TGCGCCAGCACAGTAGGGACCCCGGGCGATGAGCAGTTCTTC. Its translation is CASTVGTPGDEQFF. The rearrangement joins TRBV5-1 to TRBJ2-1; D possibly uses TRBD1 or TRBD2 (5 bases each). Looked up from germline, CDR1 is SGHRS and CDR2 is YFSETQ. The germline V and J ends were trimmed by 6 bases and 8 bases, with 18 bases remaining between them. This CDR3 is built from 14 residues.

The rearrangement links TRBV28 to TRBJ1-3, with 7 nucleotides matching TRBD1. CDR1 is MDHEN, CDR2 SYDVKM, per germline. Trimming cost V 4 bases and J 2 bases; bases outside gene matches: 5. This CDR3 is 15 amino acids long. CDR3 sequence reads: CASSSDRATGNTIYF. CDR3 nucleotide sequence: TGTGCCAGCAGTTCCGACAGGGCTACTGGAAACACCATATATTTT.

The V gene is TRBV18, the J gene TRBJ2-1; 12 bases are a match to TRBD2. After removal of 4 bases from V and 5 bases from J, the junction contained 3 bases not matched to a gene. CDR3 size: 15 residues. Germline loops: CDR1 KGHSH, CDR2 LQKENI. The CDR3 reads CASSLGLAGNNEQFF. DNA for the CDR3: TGTGCCAGCTCACTGGGACTAGCGGGTAACAATGAGCAGTTCTTC.